The next 10 T cell receptor beta chains were all read from a single sample in a study of T cell responses to AZD1222 COVID-19 vaccine. TCRdb's copy holds only in-frame clones and misses some; the assay was immunoSEQ multiplex PCR. The sample holds approximately 170,000 clones, 87% seen once. The specimen comprised peripheral blood, sampled 28 days after the second AZD1222 dose. These receptors were collected from an adult who received the AZD1222 COVID-19 vaccine.

In its sample, this clone was seen once. The V gene is TRBV7-9, the J gene TRBJ2-1; D is unclear. Germline CDR1 reads SEHNR; CDR2 reads FQNEAQ (reference sequence). V gave up 5 bases and J gave up 5 bases, with 10 bases separating them. CDR3 length: 13 residues. CDR3 DNA sequence: TGTGCCAGCAGCCCCCCCGGCGACAATGAGCAGTTCTTC. Encoded protein: CASSPPGDNEQFF.

CDR3 bases: TGCGCCAGCACCCCCCTGTTGAGCTACGAGCAGTACTTC. Protein product: CASTPLLSYEQYF. V gene TRBV10-2 combines with J gene TRBJ2-7; no clear D gene. CDR3 size: 13 residues. Germline V gene sequence: CDR1 WSHSY, CDR2 SAAADI. V was trimmed by 7 bases and J by 3 bases, leaving 13 bases between them.

The chain has TRBV10-3 and TRBJ2-3; no firm D call. V shed 2 bases and J shed 3 bases, with 6 bases lying between them. Germline lookup yields CDR1 ENHRY and CDR2 SYGVKD. CDR3 length: 13 residues. CDR3 in amino acids: CAISEGWTDTQYF. In DNA form, the CDR3 reads TGTGCCATCAGTGAGGGTTGGACAGATACGCAGTATTTT.

The CDR3 nucleotides are TGCAGCGCCGGAGATCTGGGGGAAAAACTGTTTTTT. This sequence encodes CSAGDLGEKLFF. The V call is TRBV29-1, the J call TRBJ1-4; D is ambiguous. V was cut by 7 bases and J by 8 bases, with 14 bases left in between. The CDR3 sequence is 12 residues long. The germline CDR1 and CDR2 sequences are SQVTM and ANQGSEA.

This chain joins TRBV7-9 and TRBJ2-5; D may correspond to TRBD1 or TRBD2 (6 bases each). CDR3 length: 15 amino acids. CDR1 and CDR2 from the germline V gene are SEHNR and FQNEAQ (reference sequence). Trimming took 4 bases from V and 1 from J, leaving 13 bases between them. The CDR3 DNA reads as TGTGCCAGCAGCTCCCACGGGGGCGGCCAAGAGACCCAGTACTTC. Translating it yields CASSSHGGGQETQYF.

The V gene is TRBV4-3, the J gene TRBJ1-1, with no clear D. V shed 6 bases and J shed 0 bases, with 8 bases lying between them. This CDR3 region has 13 residues. Germline V gene sequence: CDR1 LGHNA, CDR2 YSLEER. CDR3 protein: CASRLDLNTEAFF. The CDR3, as DNA: TGCGCCAGCAGACTCGACCTGAACACTGAAGCTTTCTTT.

The rearrangement uses TRBV7-9 and TRBJ1-3; TRBD1 matches 7 bases. V shed 4 bases, J shed 0 bases, and the junction held 9 bases outside the gene matches. Germline V CDR1 and CDR2: SEHNR, FQNEAQ (reference sequence). This CDR3 comprises 17 residues. The CDR3 nucleotides read TGTGCCAGCAGCTCGAACTACAGGGGATCCTCTGGAAACACCATATATTTT. It is translated as CASSSNYRGSSGNTIYF.

CDR3: CASSEWEGVSYGYTF. Written as DNA, the CDR3 is TGTGCCAGCAGTGAATGGGAGGGGGTGAGCTATGGCTACACCTTC. The V and J genes are TRBV6-1 and TRBJ1-2, with D possibly TRBD1 on 6 matching bases. CDR3 length equals 15 residues. Germline V CDR1 and CDR2: MNHNS, SASEGT. V shed 2 bases and J shed 4 bases, with 14 bases lying between them.

This sequence joins TRBV6-5 and TRBJ2-5; no reliable D call. The V and J ends lost 0 bases and 6 bases respectively, with 11 bases between them. The CDR3 contains 14 residues. Per germline, CDR1 MNHEY and CDR2 SVGAGI. Here the CDR3 DNA reads TGTGCCAGCAGTTACTCGAATGATCAGAAGACCCAGTACTTC. Its protein product is CASSYSNDQKTQYF.

This clone was picked up many times. The genes are TRBV4-1 and TRBJ1-1, with D perhaps TRBD1 (5 bases). V was pared by 7 bases and J by 2 bases, with 20 bases between. Germline V gene data show CDR1 as MGHRA and CDR2 as YSYEKL. CDR3 size: 16 residues. CDR3 residues: CASTRGRARENTEAFF. CDR3 sequence (DNA): TGCGCCAGCACCCGAGGAAGGGCCAGGGAAAACACTGAAGCTTTCTTT.